Detailed here is one T cell receptor beta chain. Its antigen is undetermined. CDR1 KGHSH and CDR2 LQKENI come from the germline V gene. After removal of 3 bases from V and 0 bases from J, the junction contained 8 bases not matched to a gene. There are 17 residues in the CDR3. The sample originates from a study of cytomegalovirus exposure and HLA in healthy donors. Findings and caveats of the study: Later genetic work tied a missense DCLRE1C variant to beta-chain V and J trimming.

The PCR had 60 Vbeta and 13 Jbeta primers. Profiling relied on immunoSEQ multiplex PCR, and the TCRdb table lists in-frame clones only, not all of them. This table has 150,000 or so clones, around 80% appearing once. Sequenced material: PBMCs. This receptor was obtained from a female donor in good health and CMV-seronegative. This sequence joins TRBV18 and TRBJ1-5; 7 bases map to TRBD1. This chain's CDR3 is CASSPTGARGSNQPQHF. The CDR3 region has the DNA TGTGCCAGCTCACCCACAGGGGCTCGAGGTAGCAATCAGCCCCAGCATTTT.